This TCR beta chain was recovered during a study of neoadjuvant anti-PD-1 for oral cavity cancer. CDR1 is MGHDK and CDR2 is SYGVNS in the germline V gene. This CDR3 spans 14 amino acids. After removal of 8 bases from V and 7 bases from J, the junction contained 8 bases not matched to a gene. Findings and caveats of the study: TCR analyses covered only three patients per response group.

Blood libraries mostly used 400 to 500 ng genomic DNA, six replicates each. The method was immunoSEQ multiplex PCR; TCRdb's version includes in-frame clones alone and lacks a portion of them. Of about 12,000 clones in the sample, about three fifths were seen once. This clone has only a few counts. The antigen is undetermined. The TCR comes from a person between 40 and 80 years old with oral cavity squamous cell carcinoma. Sequencing used PBMCs, obtained before nivolumab (anti-PD-1) treatment. This sequence joins TRBV25-1 and TRBJ2-1; 10 positions agree with TRBD2. CDR3 sequence reads: CASGWTSGINEQFF. The CDR3 DNA follows: TGTGCCAGCGGATGGACTAGCGGCATTAATGAGCAGTTCTTC.